This TCR beta chain comes out of a study of T cell repertoires in cytomegalovirus infection. Overall study context: Selected CMV epitopes included recently identified HLA-C-restricted ones as well as well-studied HLA-B-restricted ones. Public TCR beta signature analysis indicated the presence of both CMV infection and matching HLA type.

TCRdb processed the reads anew with MiXCR; each CDR3 protein has one entry. The sample includes some 800,000 distinct CDR3 sequences, over 25% seen only once; the top ten take roughly 12%. Germline CDR1 is LNHDA and CDR2 is SQIVND (reference sequence). The CDR3 covers 15 residues. Between the trimmed V and J ends, which lost 5 bases and 5 bases, there was a span of 13 bases. Study findings and constraints: Predominance within the ex vivo response was attributable to HLA-C-restricted CMV-specific TCR beta clonotypes.

Remarks on this clonotype: What it recognizes is unknown.

This TCR came from a human donor in good health (CMV status not recorded). Some clones in this sample may be carry-over from other donors' samples. The input for sequencing was cultured CD8+ T cells from PBMCs, taken from culture after CMV antigen stimulation. The chain couples TRBV19 to TRBJ1-6; D unclear. The CDR3 nucleotides read TGTGCCAGTAGTGACCTGGGGAAGAATAATTCACCCCTCCACTTT. Its translation is CASSDLGKNNSPLHF.